These T cell receptor beta chains were read from a single sample in a study of T-cell memory formation after mild COVID-19. A single record per CDR3 protein comes from TCRdb applying MiXCR to the 5' RACE reads. The repertoire holds a few hundred thousand distinct CDR3 sequences, around 10% seen once, with 20% to 25% in the top ten. The sequenced sample was PBMCs or a T cell subset sorted from them (not recorded which). These receptors were taken from a man between 18 and 29 years old who had mild COVID-19 (a few samples of this study predate the infection). Cell type and time point are not known. CDR3s include the opening cysteine and the closing phenylalanine or tryptophan. The D gene is left open where the match is weak. Expanded clones are given a class, and other clones once, few, many or no size at all.

CDR3 protein,CDR3 DNA,V gene,D gene,clone size,J gene,CDR3 length
CSATRDSNNEQFF,TGCAGTGCTACCCGGGACAGCAACAATGAGCAGTTCTTC,TRBV20-1,TRBD1,NA,TRBJ2-1,13
CASNIGQGASPLHF,TGTGCCAGCAACATAGGACAGGGGGCATCACCCCTCCACTTT,TRBV3-1,TRBD1,NA,TRBJ1-6,14
CSVEDGISLTLPNEQFF,TGCAGCGTTGAAGATGGAATCTCCCTAACCCTCCCCAATGAGCAGTTCTTC,TRBV29-1,NA,NA,TRBJ2-1,17
CASSQAGGDTQYF,TGCGCCAGCAGCCAGGCAGGCGGAGATACGCAGTATTTT,TRBV4-3,NA,NA,TRBJ2-3,13
CSARDLSGTDTQYF,TGCAGTGCTAGAGATCTTAGTGGCACAGATACGCAGTATTTT,TRBV20-1,NA,NA,TRBJ2-3,14
CASSYSGLVYEQYF,TGTGCCAGCAGTTACTCTGGTTTGGTTTACGAGCAGTACTTC,TRBV6-2/TRBV6-3,NA,NA,TRBJ2-7,14
CASSGEDYGYTF,TGCGCCAGCAGCGGGGAGGACTATGGCTACACCTTC,TRBV5-1,NA,few,TRBJ1-2,12
CASSPPGHAGELFF,TGTGCCAGCAGTCCACCGGGGCATGCCGGGGAGCTGTTTTTT,TRBV28,NA,many,TRBJ2-2,14
CASSLTPGWTGELFF,TGTGCCAGCAGCTTAACCCCAGGGTGGACCGGGGAGCTGTTTTTT,TRBV7-2,NA,NA,TRBJ2-2,15
CASSYSGTSGFTHQDTQYF,TGTGCCAGCAGTTATAGCGGGACTAGCGGGTTCACCCACCAGGATACGCAGTATTTT,TRBV6-5,TRBD2,few,TRBJ2-3,19
CSAVGRGGTQYF,TGCAGTGCTGTGGGAAGGGGGGGTACGCAGTATTTT,TRBV20-1,NA,NA,TRBJ2-3,12
CASSQDAQNTEAFF,TGCGCCAGCAGCCAAGATGCGCAGAACACTGAAGCTTTCTTT,TRBV4-3,NA,few,TRBJ1-1,14
CASSSRTRLSGNTIYF,TGCGCCAGCAGCTCCCGCACCAGACTCTCTGGAAACACCATATATTTT,TRBV4-3,NA,once,TRBJ1-3,16
CATSSRDRGEKLFF,TGTGCCACCAGCAGCCGGGACAGGGGTGAAAAACTGTTTTTT,TRBV15,TRBD1,few,TRBJ1-4,14
CSAASDKDGYTF,TGCAGTGCAGCGAGTGATAAGGATGGCTACACCTTC,TRBV20-1,NA,medium-sized,TRBJ1-2,12
CASSRTPSTDTQYF,TGTGCCAGCAGCCGGACACCCAGCACAGATACGCAGTATTTT,TRBV7-8,NA,few,TRBJ2-3,14
CASSVGMTGEEAEAFF,TGTGCCAGCAGCGTAGGGATGACAGGGGAGGAGGCTGAAGCTTTCTTT,TRBV9,TRBD1,few,TRBJ1-1,16
CASSVLDSYEQYF,TGCGCCAGCAGTGTTCTGGACTCCTACGAGCAGTACTTC,TRBV5-1,NA,NA,TRBJ2-7,13
CAISEGPSSGGGDEQFF,TGTGCCATCAGTGAGGGCCCCTCGTCAGGGGGTGGGGATGAGCAGTTCTTC,TRBV10-3,TRBD1,few,TRBJ2-1,17
CATSTAPGHYTDTQYF,TGTGCCACCAGCACGGCGCCGGGACACTACACAGATACGCAGTATTTT,TRBV15,NA,NA,TRBJ2-3,16
CASSRRAVSNQPQHF,TGCGCCAGCAGCCGGAGGGCTGTGAGCAATCAGCCCCAGCATTTT,TRBV4-1,NA,many,TRBJ1-5,15
CASSQESRTIIDTQYF,TGTGCCAGCAGCCAAGAGTCCAGGACTATCATAGATACGCAGTATTTT,TRBV14,NA,few,TRBJ2-3,16
CASSPGGDRNSPLHF,TGCGCCAGCAGCCCGGGTGGGGACCGGAATTCACCCCTCCACTTT,TRBV4-3,NA,few,TRBJ1-6,15
CASRFGQSNEQYF,TGTGCCAGCAGGTTTGGACAGAGCAACGAGCAGTACTTC,TRBV5-6,NA,NA,TRBJ2-7,13
CSVETGGGYTF,TGCAGCGTTGAAACCGGGGGGGGCTACACCTTC,TRBV29-1,NA,NA,TRBJ1-2,11
CASSQISVGELFF,TGCGCCAGCAGCCAAATCTCCGTCGGGGAGCTGTTTTTT,TRBV4-3,NA,many,TRBJ2-2,13
CAIRPQAAGVADTQYF,TGTGCCATCAGACCCCAGGCAGCGGGGGTTGCAGATACGCAGTATTTT,TRBV10-3,TRBD2,few,TRBJ2-3,16
CASSSLQGPETQYF,TGTGCCAGCAGTTCCCTACAGGGGCCAGAGACCCAGTACTTC,TRBV6-2/TRBV6-3,TRBD1,NA,TRBJ2-5,14
CASTPKGTNTDTQYF,TGTGCCAGCACCCCCAAGGGGACTAACACAGATACGCAGTATTTT,TRBV7-9,TRBD2,few,TRBJ2-3,15
CASSLVYLSTDTQYF,TGTGCCAGCAGCTTAGTTTACTTGAGCACAGATACGCAGTATTTT,TRBV7-2,NA,NA,TRBJ2-3,15
CSARGLAGTQYF,TGCAGTGCTAGGGGACTAGCGGGCACGCAGTATTTT,TRBV20-1,TRBD2,many,TRBJ2-3,12
CAISEWDSQNTEAFF,TGTGCCATCAGTGAGTGGGACAGCCAGAACACTGAAGCTTTCTTT,TRBV10-3,TRBD1,NA,TRBJ1-1,15
CASSQRGGADTQYF,TGCGCCAGCAGCCAAAGGGGCGGGGCAGATACGCAGTATTTT,TRBV4-1,NA,few,TRBJ2-3,14
CASSSRGTSVTGELFF,TGTGCCAGCAGCTCGCGGGGGACTAGCGTCACCGGGGAGCTGTTTTTT,TRBV7-9,TRBD2,once,TRBJ2-2,16
CASSSYGGGETQYF,TGTGCTAGCAGCTCATATGGGGGAGGGGAGACCCAGTACTTC,TRBV7-7,TRBD2,NA,TRBJ2-5,14